These T cell receptor beta chains were read from a single sample in a study of blood T cell repertoires in COVID-19. Clones were sequenced by immunoSEQ multiplex PCR, and TCRdb holds only the in-frame ones, with some missing. The sample carries approximately 150,000 clones, around nine tenths recorded once. The sample consisted of peripheral blood. Receptor source: a man between 60 and 75 years old with active or convalescent COVID-19. Each CDR3 is given with its conserved first and last residue. Each record gives: D gene, clone size, J gene, V gene, CDR3 protein, CDR3 DNA. D genes are given only for firm matches. Some rows mark clone size as missing; the rest say once, few, many or name a class of expanded clone.

- | - | TRBJ1-1 | TRBV7-9 | CASSLGYRDDTEAFF | TGTGCCAGCAGCTTGGGGTACAGGGATGACACTGAAGCTTTCTTT
- | - | TRBJ1-5 | TRBV4-1 | CASSPPGNQPQHF | TGCGCCAGCAGCCCCCCGGGCAATCAGCCCCAGCATTTT
TRBD2 | - | TRBJ2-2 | TRBV19 | CASIRSGSGTGELFF | TGTGCCAGTATCCGTAGCGGGAGTGGCACCGGGGAGCTGTTTTTT
TRBD1 | - | TRBJ1-2 | TRBV27 | CASSSRQGARGYTF | TGTGCCAGCAGTTCACGGCAGGGGGCACGAGGCTACACCTTC
- | - | TRBJ1-1 | TRBV19 | CASSNPWTAKMNTEAFF | TGTGCCAGTAGTAACCCCTGGACAGCTAAGATGAACACTGAAGCTTTCTTT
- | once | TRBJ2-1 | TRBV9 | CASSVGGSPWANEQFF | TGTGCCAGCAGCGTAGGAGGGAGCCCCTGGGCCAATGAGCAGTTCTTC
TRBD1 | - | TRBJ1-1 | TRBV5-1 | CASSLDTGAWTEAFF | TGCGCCAGCAGCTTGGACACAGGGGCGTGGACTGAAGCTTTCTTT
- | - | TRBJ2-3 | TRBV7-2 | CASSPHTDTQYF | TGTGCCAGCAGCCCACACACAGATACGCAGTATTTT
- | - | TRBJ2-7 | TRBV30 | CAWSPGYEQYF | TGTGCCTGGAGCCCGGGATACGAGCAGTACTTC
- | few | TRBJ1-5 | TRBV30 | CAWSPGDDNQPQHF | TGTGCCTGGAGTCCGGGAGACGACAATCAGCCCCAGCATTTT
- | - | TRBJ2-5 | TRBV4-1 | CASSPFSQGREETQYF | TGCGCCAGCAGCCCCTTTTCTCAGGGTCGCGAGGAGACCCAGTACTTC
TRBD1 | - | TRBJ1-1 | TRBV28 | CASSTEGAPRAEAFF | TGTGCCAGCAGTACCGAGGGGGCGCCTAGGGCTGAAGCTTTCTTT
- | - | TRBJ1-4 | TRBV6-5 | CASRLTGNEKLFF | TGTGCCAGCCGATTGACTGGTAATGAAAAACTGTTTTTT
TRBD2 | - | TRBJ2-1 | TRBV7-9 | CASSFPSGRRDEQFF | TGTGCCAGCAGCTTCCCTAGCGGGAGGAGGGATGAGCAGTTCTTC
TRBD2 | - | TRBJ2-1 | TRBV6-5 | CASAPREGNEQFF | TGTGCCAGCGCTCCACGGGAGGGCAATGAGCAGTTCTTC
- | once | TRBJ2-3 | TRBV19 | CASKAGSTDTQYF | TGTGCCAGTAAGGCAGGGTCCACAGATACGCAGTATTTT
TRBD2 | - | TRBJ2-1 | TRBV13 | CASSTTSGKYNEQFF | TGTGCCAGCAGCACCACTAGCGGGAAATACAATGAGCAGTTCTTC
- | - | TRBJ2-2 | TRBV2 | CASSGVILNTGELFF | TGTGCCAGCAGTGGAGTCATATTGAACACCGGGGAGCTGTTTTTT
- | - | TRBJ1-2 | TRBV6-5 | CASSPTTGYGYTF | TGTGCCAGCAGCCCCACGACAGGCTATGGCTACACCTTC
TRBD1 | - | TRBJ2-1 | TRBV11-3 | CASSITQGTNEQFF | TGTGCCAGCAGCATAACACAGGGGACCAATGAGCAGTTCTTC
- | - | TRBJ2-1 | TRBV6-5 | CASFSRSDNEQFF | TGTGCCAGCTTTAGCCGGAGTGACAATGAGCAGTTCTTC
TRBD1 | - | TRBJ1-4 | TRBV5-6 | CASQGQDREKLFF | TGTGCCAGCCAGGGACAGGATAGAGAAAAACTGTTTTTT
- | few | TRBJ1-4 | TRBV18 | CASSPDGGGEKLFF | TGTGCCAGCTCACCAGACGGGGGAGGTGAAAAACTGTTTTTT
- | - | TRBJ1-3 | TRBV7-9 | CASSLTSGSGNTIYF | TGTGCCAGCAGCTTAACTTCAGGATCTGGAAACACCATATATTTT
- | - | TRBJ1-1 | TRBV28 | CASSPPGPMNTEAFF | TGTGCCAGCAGTCCCCCAGGGCCGATGAACACTGAAGCTTTCTTT
- | - | TRBJ2-2 | TRBV19 | CASSIEDWNTGELFF | TGTGCCAGTAGTATAGAGGACTGGAACACCGGGGAGCTGTTTTTT
- | - | TRBJ2-7 | TRBV15 | CATSMTTKTGGAEQYF | TGTGCCACCAGCATGACGACTAAAACTGGAGGCGCCGAGCAGTACTTC
- | - | TRBJ1-1 | TRBV5-4 | CASSTLGSGISTEAFF | TGTGCCAGCAGCACGCTAGGGTCAGGGATATCCACTGAAGCTTTCTTT